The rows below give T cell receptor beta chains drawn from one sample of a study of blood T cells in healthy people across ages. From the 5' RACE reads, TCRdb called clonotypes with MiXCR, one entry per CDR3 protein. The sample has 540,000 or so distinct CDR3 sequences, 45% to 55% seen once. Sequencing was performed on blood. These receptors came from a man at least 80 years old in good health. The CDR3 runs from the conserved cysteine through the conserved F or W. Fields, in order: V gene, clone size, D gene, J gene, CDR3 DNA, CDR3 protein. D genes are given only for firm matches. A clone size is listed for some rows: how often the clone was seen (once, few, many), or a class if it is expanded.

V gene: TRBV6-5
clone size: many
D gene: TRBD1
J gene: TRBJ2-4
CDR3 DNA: TGTGCCAGCAGTTACGACAGGGATGCCAAAAACATTCAGTACTTC
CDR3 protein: CASSYDRDAKNIQYF

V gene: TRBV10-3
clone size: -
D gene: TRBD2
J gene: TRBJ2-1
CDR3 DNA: TGTGCCATCAGCGATACCAGCGGGAGTAGCTCCTACAATGAGCAGTTCTTC
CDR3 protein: CAISDTSGSSSYNEQFF

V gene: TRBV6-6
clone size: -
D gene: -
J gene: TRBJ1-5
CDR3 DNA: TGTGCCAGCAGTGACTCGGGCAGCAATCAGCCCCAGCATTTT
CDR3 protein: CASSDSGSNQPQHF

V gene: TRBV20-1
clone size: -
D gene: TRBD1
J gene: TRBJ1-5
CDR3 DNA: TGCAGTGCTGGACAGGGGGCAGATCAGCCCCAGCATTTT
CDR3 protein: CSAGQGADQPQHF

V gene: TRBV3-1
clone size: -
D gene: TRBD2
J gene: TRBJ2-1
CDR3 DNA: TGTGCCAGCAGTCATAATAGCGGGAGCTACGAGCAGTTCTTC
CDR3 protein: CASSHNSGSYEQFF

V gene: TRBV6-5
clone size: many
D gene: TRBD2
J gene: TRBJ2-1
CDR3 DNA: TGTGCCAGCAGTCCCCCCGCCGCGGGAGGGTCCAATGAGCAGTTCTTC
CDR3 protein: CASSPPAAGGSNEQFF

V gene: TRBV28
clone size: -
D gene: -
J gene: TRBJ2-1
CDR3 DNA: TGTGCCAGCAGTATTCCTCGACCTAATGAGCAGTTCTTC
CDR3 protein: CASSIPRPNEQFF

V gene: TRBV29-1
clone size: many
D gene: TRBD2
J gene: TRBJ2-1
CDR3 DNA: TGCAGCGTTGAAGGGCCCCAGCGGGAGGTGTACAATGAGCAGTTCTTC
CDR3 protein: CSVEGPQREVYNEQFF

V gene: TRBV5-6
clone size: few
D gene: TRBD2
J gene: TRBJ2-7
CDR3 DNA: TGTGCCAGCAGCTATGGGACTATACTCTACGAGCAGTACTTC
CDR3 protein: CASSYGTILYEQYF

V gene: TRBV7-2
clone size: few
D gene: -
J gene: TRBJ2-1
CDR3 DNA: TGTGCCAGCAGCCACGATGGGGGACAAGTGCAGTTCTTC
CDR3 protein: CASSHDGGQVQFF

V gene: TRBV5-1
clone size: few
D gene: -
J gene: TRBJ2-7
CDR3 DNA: TGCGCCAGCAGCTTGGTGACAGATTCCTACGAGCAGTACTTC
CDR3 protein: CASSLVTDSYEQYF

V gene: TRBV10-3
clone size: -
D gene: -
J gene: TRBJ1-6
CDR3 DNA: TGTGCCACCAGGGCGGACCCCACCTTCTCACCCCTCCACTTT
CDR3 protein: CATRADPTFSPLHF

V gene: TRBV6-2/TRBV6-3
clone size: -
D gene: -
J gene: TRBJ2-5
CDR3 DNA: TGTGCCAGTTACTCCGGAAACCAAGAGACCCAGTACTTC
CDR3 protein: CASYSGNQETQYF

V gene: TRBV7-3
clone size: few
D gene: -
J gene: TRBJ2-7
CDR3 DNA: TGTGCCAGCAGCTGCGTAAACAGACTAGTAAACGAGCAGTACTTC
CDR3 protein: CASSCVNRLVNEQYF

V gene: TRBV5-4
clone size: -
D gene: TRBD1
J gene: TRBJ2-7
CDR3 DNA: TGTGCCAGCAGCTGGGGACAGGGGGCCTCCTACGAGCAGTACTTC
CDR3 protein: CASSWGQGASYEQYF

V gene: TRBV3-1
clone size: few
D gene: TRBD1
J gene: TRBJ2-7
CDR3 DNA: TGTGCCAGCAGCCAAGCCCTGGACAGGGTTTACGAGCAGTACTTC
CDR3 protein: CASSQALDRVYEQYF

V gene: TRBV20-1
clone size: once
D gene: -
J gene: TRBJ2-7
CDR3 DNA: TGCAGTGCCTCGGGGCCGACCAACTACGAGCAGTACTTC
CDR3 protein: CSASGPTNYEQYF

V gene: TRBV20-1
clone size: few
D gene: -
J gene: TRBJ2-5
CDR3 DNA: TGCAGTGCTAGAGACCCGCAGGGGGGGAGAGAGACCCAGTACTTC
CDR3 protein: CSARDPQGGRETQYF

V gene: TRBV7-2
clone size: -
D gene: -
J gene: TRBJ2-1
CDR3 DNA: TGTGCCAGCAGCTTAATCGGAGGGCGGACTTCCTACAATGAGCAGTTCTTC
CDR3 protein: CASSLIGGRTSYNEQFF

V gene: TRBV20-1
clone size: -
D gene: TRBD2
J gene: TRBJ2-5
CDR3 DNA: TGCAGTGCTAGAGTCGGACTAGCGGTTAAAGAGACCCAGTACTTC
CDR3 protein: CSARVGLAVKETQYF